The 20 T cell receptor beta chains presented below share a single source sample, sequenced in a study of blood T cell repertoires in COVID-19. Clones were sequenced by immunoSEQ multiplex PCR, and TCRdb holds only the in-frame ones, with some missing. The sample yields approximately 7,000 clones, nearly 90% seen once. The source material was peripheral blood. These receptors all come from a human donor in a cohort sampled during active COVID-19.

The chain uses TRBV5-6 and TRBJ2-7; tentative D call: TRBD1 (6 bases). Trimming took off 4 bases at V and 3 bases at J, with 23 bases between the two ends. The germline V gene has CDR1 SGHDT and CDR2 YYEEEE. The CDR3 runs to 17 residues. The CDR3 here is CASSPPQGLIPFYEQYF. CDR3 DNA: TGTGCCAGCAGCCCCCCCCAGGGGCTCATCCCATTCTACGAGCAGTACTTC.

The chain joins TRBV5-6 to TRBJ2-3; no clear D. Trimming took 3 bases from V and 4 from J, leaving 9 bases between them. Germline assignment: CDR1 SGHDT and CDR2 YYEEEE. The CDR3 runs to 13 residues. The CDR3 DNA follows: TGTGCCAGCAGCTCTGAACCGGCAGATACGCAGTATTTT. It codes for CASSSEPADTQYF.

This chain joins TRBV25-1 and TRBJ1-1; TRBD1 agrees at 7 bases. The CDR3 runs to 13 residues. Germline CDR1 is MGHDK and CDR2 is SYGVNS. J gave up 10 bases and V 6 bases, and 11 bases lay outside the gene matches. The chain's CDR3 is CASRTDRAKGAFF. Here the CDR3 DNA reads TGTGCCAGCAGAACCGACAGGGCCAAGGGAGCTTTCTTT.

This clone was recorded once. The chain carries TRBV7-9 and TRBJ2-7; 11 nucleotides agree with TRBD1. The CDR3 extends over 16 amino acids. Germline V lookup: CDR1 SEHNR, CDR2 FQNEAQ (reference sequence). Trimming removed 1 base from V and 4 bases from J; junction bases left unmatched: 6. CDR3 loop: CASSLGPGDRGYEQYF. CDR3 DNA sequence: TGTGCCAGCAGCTTAGGGCCCGGGGACAGGGGGTACGAGCAGTACTTC. The full variable domain, its missing parts supplied by reference TRBV7-9 and TRBJ2-7, is DTGVSQNPRHKITKRGQNVTFRCDPISEHNRLYWYRQTLGQGPEFLTYFQNEAQLEKSRLLSDRFSAERPKGSFSTLEIQRTEQGDSAMYLCASSLGPGDRGYEQYFGPGTRLTVT.

CDR3 in amino acids: CASRGPGITGELFF. The CDR3 bases are TGTGCCAGCAGGGGGCCAGGGATAACCGGGGAGCTGTTTTTT. V usage is TRBV27 and J usage is TRBJ2-2, with D perhaps matching TRBD1 (5 bases). The CDR3 runs to 14 residues. Germline-derived CDR1 and CDR2 are MNHEY and SMNVEV (reference sequence). V was cut by 6 bases and J by 5 bases, with 13 bases left in between.

This clone was detected only a few times. The rearrangement uses TRBV2 and TRBJ1-5; 9 bases align to TRBD1. Germline CDR1 is SNHLY and CDR2 is FYNNEI. The CDR3 totals 17 residues. The V segment lost 3 bases and the J segment 5 bases; nucleotides outside the gene matches: 11. Here the CDR3 reads CASSDLQDRGLDQPQHF. The CDR3 DNA sequence: TGTGCCAGCAGTGACCTCCAGGACAGGGGCTTGGATCAGCCCCAGCATTTT.

This rearrangement joins TRBV5-1 to TRBJ2-5; tentative D call: TRBD1 (5 bases). CDR1 is SGHRS and CDR2 is YFSETQ in the germline V gene. V was pared by 0 bases and J by 1 base, with 7 bases between. This CDR3 is built from 14 residues. DNA for the CDR3: TGCGCCAGCAGCTTGGGCCAGGGCCAAGAGACCCAGTACTTC. Translated: CASSLGQGQETQYF.

The chain couples TRBV11-3 to TRBJ2-2; 13 bases map to TRBD2. Per germline, CDR1 SGHNT and CDR2 YENEEA. V shed 6 bases, J shed 7 bases, and the junction held 2 bases outside the gene matches. The CDR3 length is 14 residues. CDR3 DNA: TGTGCCAGCAGACTAGCGGGGGGGCACGGGGAGCTGTTTTTT. This encodes CASRLAGGHGELFF.

This sequence joins TRBV18 and TRBJ1-1; possibly TRBD1 for D (6 bases). The ends were cut back, 2 bases at V and 0 bases at J, with 10 bases in the middle. CDR1 is KGHSH, CDR2 LQKENI, per germline. This CDR3 is built from 15 residues. The CDR3 is CASSPTTGLNTEAFF. CDR3 sequence (DNA): TGTGCCAGCTCACCAACGACAGGCCTGAACACTGAAGCTTTCTTT.

The V and J genes are TRBV7-2 and TRBJ2-7, with a tentative D call TRBD2 (5 bases). Germline-derived CDR1 and CDR2 are SGHTA and FQGNSA. The CDR3 has 14 residues. V dropped 3 bases and J dropped 2 bases, with 11 bases sitting between them. This CDR3 is CASSFGGGAYEQYF. For the CDR3, the DNA is TGTGCCAGCAGCTTTGGAGGTGGTGCCTACGAGCAGTACTTC.

Here the CDR3 reads CASSPTANTEAFF. The CDR3 coding sequence is TGTGCCAGCAGTCCTACAGCGAACACTGAAGCTTTCTTT. The V gene is TRBV2, the J gene TRBJ1-1; the D is unclear. Trimming stripped 5 bases from V and 1 base from J, with 8 bases between. The CDR3 sequence is 13 residues long. The germline V gene has CDR1 SNHLY and CDR2 FYNNEI.

This chain links TRBV19 with TRBJ2-1, with a possible D match to TRBD2 (5 bases). Per germline, CDR1 LNHDA and CDR2 SQIVND (reference sequence). Between the trimmed V and J ends, which lost 4 bases and 6 bases, there was a span of 19 bases. The CDR3 runs to 16 residues. The DNA of the CDR3 is TGTGCCAGTAGTACCCAATATCCGGACGGGGTCAATGAGCAGTTCTTC. Protein product: CASSTQYPDGVNEQFF.

This sequence joins TRBV5-1 and TRBJ2-2, with TRBD2 matching 9 bases. The CDR3 is 15 residues long. V lost 2 bases and J lost 6; bases outside the gene matches: 5. Germline loops: CDR1 SGHRS, CDR2 YFSETQ. In DNA, the CDR3 is TGCGCCAGCAGCTTTATAGCGGGAGAATCCGGGGAGCTGTTTTTT. This translates into CASSFIAGESGELFF.

CDR3 sequence: CAISSQGAETEAFF. DNA for the CDR3: TGTGCCATCAGTTCCCAGGGGGCTGAAACTGAAGCTTTCTTT. This sequence joins TRBV10-3 and TRBJ1-1; 8 positions match TRBD1. The V gene's germline CDR1 is ENHRY and CDR2 SYGVKD. The CDR3 is 14 amino acids. The trim removed 5 bases at V and 5 bases at J, leaving 7 bases unmatched.

The chain couples TRBV27 to TRBJ2-7, with D perhaps matching TRBD1 (6 bases). This CDR3 contains 14 residues. The V end was cut by 6 bases, the J end by 3 bases, with 15 bases between. Looked up from germline, CDR1 is MNHEY and CDR2 is SMNVEV (reference sequence). The CDR3 nucleotides are TGTGCCAGCAGCCTCGGGACAACTGGCTACGAGCAGTACTTC. Amino acid sequence: CASSLGTTGYEQYF.

CDR3 residues: CASSLVGQDIQYF. In DNA form, the CDR3 reads TGTGCCAGCAGCTTAGTCGGACAGGATATTCAGTACTTC. V is TRBV7-2 and J is TRBJ2-4; 7 nucleotides agree with TRBD1. Germline loops: CDR1 SGHTA, CDR2 FQGNSA. CDR3 length: 13 residues. J lost 10 bases, V lost 1 base, and 4 bases had no gene match.

This chain joins TRBV9 and TRBJ2-5, with D possibly being TRBD2 (7 bases). Trimming removed 2 bases at V and 9 bases at J, with 14 bases between. The germline V gene encodes CDR1 SGDLS and CDR2 YYNGEE. This CDR3 is 13 amino acids long. CDR3: CASSVIGGEAQYF. CDR3 nucleotide sequence: TGTGCCAGCAGCGTGATAGGGGGGGAGGCCCAGTACTTC.

The chain joins TRBV30 to TRBJ2-2; D is possibly TRBD2 (6 bases). The ends were cut back, 8 bases at V and 2 bases at J, with 21 bases in the middle. CDR1 GTSNPN and CDR2 SVGIG come from the germline V gene (reference sequence). The CDR3 totals 16 residues. CDR3 region: CATLPGETVNTGELFF. In DNA, the CDR3 is TGTGCCACCCTCCCGGGGGAAACCGTTAACACCGGGGAGCTGTTTTTT.

V usage is TRBV6-5 and J usage is TRBJ2-5, with D maybe TRBD1 (5 bases). V was pared by 2 bases and J by 2 bases, with 12 bases between. The CDR3 has 15 residues. CDR1 is MNHEY, CDR2 SVGAGI, per germline. Written as DNA, the CDR3 is TGTGCCAGCAGTTACCAGGGAACAGCACAAGAGACCCAGTACTTC. Its protein product is CASSYQGTAQETQYF.

This chain links TRBV7-2 with TRBJ1-3; TRBD1 might be the D (6 bases). The CDR3 totals 14 residues. V was trimmed by 5 bases and J by 4 bases, leaving 12 bases between them. Per germline, CDR1 SGHTA and CDR2 FQGNSA. CDR3 bases: TGTGCCAGCAGCCCGACAGGCAGGGGAAACACCATATATTTT. Translating it yields CASSPTGRGNTIYF.